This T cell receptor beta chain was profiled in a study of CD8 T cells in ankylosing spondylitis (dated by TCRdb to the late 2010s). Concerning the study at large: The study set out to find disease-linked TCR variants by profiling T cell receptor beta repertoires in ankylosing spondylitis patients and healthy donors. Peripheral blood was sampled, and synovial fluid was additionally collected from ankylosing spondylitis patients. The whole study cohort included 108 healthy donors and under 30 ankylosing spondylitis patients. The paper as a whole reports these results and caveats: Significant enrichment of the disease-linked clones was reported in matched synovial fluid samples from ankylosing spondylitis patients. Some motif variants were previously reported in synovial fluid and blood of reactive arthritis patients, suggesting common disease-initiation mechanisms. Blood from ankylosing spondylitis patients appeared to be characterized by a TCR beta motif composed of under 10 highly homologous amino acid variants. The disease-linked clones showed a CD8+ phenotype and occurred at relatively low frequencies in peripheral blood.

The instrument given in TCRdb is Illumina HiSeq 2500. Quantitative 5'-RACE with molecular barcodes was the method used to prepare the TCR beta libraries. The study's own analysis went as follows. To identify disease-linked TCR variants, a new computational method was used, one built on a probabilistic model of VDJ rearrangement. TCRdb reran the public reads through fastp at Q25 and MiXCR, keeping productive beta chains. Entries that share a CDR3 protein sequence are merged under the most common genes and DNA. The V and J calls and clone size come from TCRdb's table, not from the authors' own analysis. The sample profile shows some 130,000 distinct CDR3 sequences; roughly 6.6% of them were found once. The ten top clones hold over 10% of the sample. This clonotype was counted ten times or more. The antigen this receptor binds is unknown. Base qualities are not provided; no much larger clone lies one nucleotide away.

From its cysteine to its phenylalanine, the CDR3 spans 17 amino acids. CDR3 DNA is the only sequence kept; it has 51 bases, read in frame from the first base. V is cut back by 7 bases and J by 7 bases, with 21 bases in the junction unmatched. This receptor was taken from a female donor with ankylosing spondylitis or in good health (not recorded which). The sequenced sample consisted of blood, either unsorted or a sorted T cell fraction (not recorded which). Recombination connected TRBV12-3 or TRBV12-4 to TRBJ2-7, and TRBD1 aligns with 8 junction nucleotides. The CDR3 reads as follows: CASTQGTGRILLREQYF. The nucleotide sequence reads TGTGCCAGCACCCAAGGGACAGGTCGGATCCTACTACGAGAGCAGTACTTC.